This TCR beta chain was captured by sequencing in a study of CD8+CD57+ T cells in acquired aplastic anemia. The ends lost 4 bases at V and 2 bases at J; junction bases unmatched: 0. Per the germline V gene, CDR1 is DFQATT and CDR2 is SNEGSKA (reference sequence). The CDR3 contains 13 residues. Patients who underwent sequencing had shown CD8+CD57+ cell expansion by flow cytometry. Untreated patients provided the blood samples, with no therapy given before sampling. TCR beta VDJ and CDR3 were profiled, and genomic DNA was the template. TCRdb called the reads again in MiXCR, with one record for every CDR3 protein. The sample has about 290,000 distinct CDR3 sequences; 50% to 65% are singletons. A remark on this clonotype: The CDR3 does not close with the conserved phenylalanine or tryptophan, likely indicating a read error.

The sequencing sample was made of sorted CD4+, CD8+, or CD8+CD57+ T cells (not recorded which) from PBMCs. The chain uses TRBV20-1 and TRBJ2-7, with 12 positions matching TRBD2. The receptor's source is a human donor with aplastic anemia. In nucleotides, the CDR3 is TGCAGTGCTACTAGCGGGGGGGCCTACGAGCAGTACTCC. Its protein is CSATSGGAYEQYS.